Each of the 21 T cell receptor beta chains below was sequenced from the same sample in a study of blood T cell repertoires in COVID-19. Assay: immunoSEQ multiplex PCR; the TCRdb copy retains only in-frame clones and omits some. Altogether 400,000 or so clones are present, approximately 88% being singletons, with the ten largest covering approximately 2.1%. The sample consisted of PBMCs or T cells enriched from blood (not recorded which). The receptors stem from a woman aged 40 to 49 with acute COVID-19.

This clone was recorded once. The rearrangement joins TRBV24-1 to TRBJ2-1; D is perhaps TRBD1 (5 bases). The length of the CDR3 is 13 residues. The V and J ends lost 1 base and 13 bases respectively, with 13 bases between them. Germline CDR1 reads KGHDR; CDR2 reads SFDVKD. The CDR3 sequence is CATSDFASGQQFF. CDR3 coding DNA: TGTGCCACCAGTGATTTTGCTTCCGGACAACAGTTCTTC.

V gene TRBV30 combines with J gene TRBJ1-2; unclear D gene. CDR3 length equals 11 residues. The V end lost 4 bases, the J end lost 8 bases, and 11 bases lay between the germline ends. Germline V gene data show CDR1 as GTSNPN and CDR2 as SVGIG (reference sequence). CDR3 DNA sequence: TGTGCCTGGACCCACGGGTCAGGCTACACCTTC. Translating gives CAWTHGSGYTF. Based on the CDR3 plus reference TRBV30 and TRBJ1-2, the full variable domain is SQTIHQWPATLVQPVGSPLSLECTVEGTSNPNLYWYRQAAGRGLQLLFYSVGIGQISSEVPQNLSASRPQDRQFILSSKKLLLSDSGFYLCAWTHGSGYTFGSGTRLTVV.

The genes are TRBV7-8 and TRBJ2-7, with 9 nucleotides matching TRBD1. Trimming at V came to 5 bases and at J to 2 bases, leaving 4 bases not matched to a gene. From germline, CDR1 is SGHVS and CDR2 FQNEAQ. The CDR3 has 14 residues. CDR3 protein: CASSQGQGAYEQYF. In DNA, the CDR3 is TGTGCCAGCAGCCAGGGACAGGGTGCCTACGAGCAGTACTTC.

This clone was detected only once. This chain connects TRBV5-8 to TRBJ1-5; D uncertain. Germline V gene sequence: CDR1 SGHTS, CDR2 YDEGEE. The CDR3 spans 15 residues. Trimming stripped 3 bases from V and 5 bases from J, with 15 bases between. The CDR3 bases are TGTGCCAGCAGCTCGGGTGTCAACACCGATCAGCCCCAGCATTTT. Protein: CASSSGVNTDQPQHF. The full variable domain, in which reference TRBV5-8 and TRBJ1-5 provide the parts outside the CDR3, is EAGVTQSPTHLIKTRGQQATLRCSPISGHTSVYWYQQALGLGLQFLLWYDEGEERNRGNFPPRFSGRQFPNYSSELNVNALELEDSALYLCASSSGVNTDQPQHFGDGTRLSIL.

This rearrangement joins TRBV30 to TRBJ2-1; D gene ambiguous. Trimming took 3 bases from V and 4 from J, leaving 7 bases between them. This CDR3 has 12 amino acids. Germline loops: CDR1 GTSNPN, CDR2 SVGIG (reference sequence). The CDR3 DNA sequence: TGTGCCTGGAGCGGAGATTACAATGAGCAGTTCTTC. Protein sequence: CAWSGDYNEQFF. Complete variable domain (other parts from reference TRBV30 and TRBJ2-1): SQTIHQWPATLVQPVGSPLSLECTVEGTSNPNLYWYRQAAGRGLQLLFYSVGIGQISSEVPQNLSASRPQDRQFILSSKKLLLSDSGFYLCAWSGDYNEQFFGPGTRLTVL.

The chain couples TRBV19 to TRBJ1-2, with a weak D call TRBD1 (6 bases). The CDR3 has 14 residues. The ends were cut back, 7 bases at V and 5 bases at J, with 17 bases in the middle. Per the germline V gene, CDR1 is LNHDA and CDR2 is SQIVND (reference sequence). As DNA, the CDR3 is TGTGCCAGTAACCATTACAGGGACCTGTATGGCTACACCTTC. Its translation: CASNHYRDLYGYTF.

The V call is TRBV3-1 (or the pseudogene TRBV3-2), the J call TRBJ2-7; D is perhaps TRBD1 (6 bases). With 0 bases removed from V and 3 bases from J, the gap between germline ends came to 12 bases. This CDR3 has 15 residues. Germline V gene data show CDR1 as LGHDT and CDR2 as YNNKEL (reference sequence). DNA for the CDR3: TGTGCCAGCAGCCAAGATTCAGGACAGCACTACGAGCAGTACTTC. This sequence encodes CASSQDSGQHYEQYF.

This rearrangement joins TRBV7-8 to TRBJ2-7; 7 bases are a match to TRBD1. The CDR3 is 12 residues long. J lost 4 bases, V lost 5 bases, and 2 bases had no gene match. CDR1 is SGHVS, CDR2 FQNEAQ, per germline. The CDR3 sequence: CASSRTGYEQYF. Written as DNA, the CDR3 is TGTGCCAGCAGCCGGACAGGATACGAGCAGTACTTC.

This clone was picked up one time. The J gene is TRBJ1-2, the V gene TRBV15; possible D gene TRBD1, 5 bases. Trimming removed 3 bases at V and 7 bases at J, with 12 bases between. CDR3 length: 13 residues. Germline V gene lookup returns CDR1 LNHNV and CDR2 YYDKDF (reference sequence). The CDR3 is CATSRFARAGYTF. The DNA of the CDR3 is TGTGCCACCAGCAGGTTTGCCAGGGCTGGCTACACCTTC.

The CDR3 DNA reads as TGTGCCAGCCTAAGTCCGGGACAGGGGAAGGGTGAGCAGTTCTTC. Protein: CASLSPGQGKGEQFF. The chain uses TRBV27 and TRBJ2-1, with 10 bases matching TRBD1. Germline CDR1 MNHEY, CDR2 SMNVEV (reference sequence). V shed 8 bases, J shed 9 bases, and the junction held 13 bases outside the gene matches. This CDR3 has 15 residues.

The rearrangement joins TRBV15 to TRBJ1-4; D gene uncertain. The CDR3 consists of 15 residues. CDR1 is LNHNV, CDR2 YYDKDF, per germline (reference sequence). Trimming took 2 bases from V and 0 from J, leaving 7 bases between them. The CDR3 loop is CATSRQYSTNEKLFF. The CDR3 coding sequence is TGTGCCACCAGCAGACAGTATTCAACTAATGAAAAACTGTTTTTT.

V and J are TRBV5-4 and TRBJ1-1, with TRBD1 matching over 7 bases. In germline, CDR1 is SGHNT, CDR2 YYREEE (reference sequence). Germline trimming cut 0 bases from V and 3 bases from J; bases unmatched to any gene: 5. The CDR3 runs to 15 residues. The CDR3 coding sequence is TGTGCCAGCAGCTTGGAGGGCAGGGGGTACACTGAAGCTTTCTTT. Amino acid sequence: CASSLEGRGYTEAFF. The full variable domain, with the rest looked up from reference TRBV5-4 and TRBJ1-1, is ETGVTQSPTHLIKTRGQQVTLRCSSQSGHNTVSWYQQALGQGPQFIFQYYREEENGRGNFPPRFSGLQFPNYSSELNVNALELDDSALYLCASSLEGRGYTEAFFGQGTRLTVV.

The V and J genes are TRBV18 and TRBJ1-2; D is undetermined. The CDR3 extends over 12 amino acids. Germline CDR1 is KGHSH and CDR2 is LQKENI. V was shortened by 4 bases and J by 3 bases, with 6 bases between the two germline ends. The CDR3 DNA is TGTGCCAGCTCACAGGAGGACTATGGCTACACCTTC. It specifies CASSQEDYGYTF.

The chain uses TRBV19 and TRBJ1-1; D is undetermined. The CDR3 totals 10 residues. The V and J ends lost 10 bases and 1 base respectively, with 4 bases between them. Per the germline V gene, CDR1 is LNHDA and CDR2 is SQIVND (reference sequence). The DNA of the CDR3 is TGTGCCACCGGGAACACTGAAGCTTTCTTT. Translated: CATGNTEAFF.

The sample holds one count of this clone. The genes are TRBV27 and TRBJ2-2; D not resolved. This CDR3 is 13 amino acids long. The germline V and J ends were trimmed by 7 bases and 6 bases, with 12 bases remaining between them. The germline CDR1 and CDR2 sequences are MNHEY and SMNVEV (reference sequence). The chain's CDR3 is CASTRVNPGELFF. Written as DNA, the CDR3 is TGTGCCAGCACAAGAGTGAATCCCGGGGAGCTGTTTTTT.

The rearrangement uses TRBV7-8 and TRBJ1-1; 7 bases align to TRBD1. V was pared by 4 bases and J by 1 base, with 3 bases of the junction left unmatched. The CDR3 is 14 residues long. The germline gives CDR1 SGHVS, CDR2 FQNEAQ. The CDR3 DNA reads TGTGCCAGCAGCTCCAACAGGGGGAACACTGAAGCTTTCTTT. Its translation: CASSSNRGNTEAFF.

This clone was observed a single time. The V gene is TRBV5-3, the J gene TRBJ1-2, with D possibly being TRBD1 (5 bases). TRBV5-3 carries the ORF label, with uncertain function. The V end was cut by 4 bases, the J end by 8 bases, with 12 bases between. The CDR3 has 12 amino acids. CDR3: CARSQGVTGYTF. CDR3 in DNA: TGTGCCAGAAGCCAAGGGGTAACAGGCTACACCTTC.

Points on this clone: Distinct nucleotide sequences in the sample also encode this CDR3. The chain couples TRBV2 to TRBJ2-7, with 7 bases fitting TRBD1. Unmatched junction bases numbered 3, after V lost 5 bases and J lost 2 bases. This CDR3 has 13 amino acids. Germline values: CDR1 SNHLY, CDR2 FYNNEI. The CDR3 region is CASSRDRAYEQYF. CDR3 bases: TGTGCCAGCAGTAGGGACAGAGCCTACGAGCAGTACTTC.

This sequence joins TRBV7-9 and TRBJ1-5, with 10 bases aligning to TRBD1. V lost 5 bases and J lost 0; bases outside the gene matches: 10. Germline V gene lookup returns CDR1 SEHNR and CDR2 FQNEAQ (reference sequence). This CDR3 comprises 18 residues. CDR3 residues: CASSKTGGDLYSNQPQHF. Written as DNA, the CDR3 is TGTGCCAGCAGCAAGACAGGGGGCGACCTTTATAGCAATCAGCCCCAGCATTTT.

The chain is built from TRBV6-5 and TRBJ1-1; 9 bases are a match to TRBD1. Losses at the gene ends were 7 bases for V and 6 bases for J; bases not matched to a gene: 9. CDR1 MNHEY and CDR2 SVGAGI come from the germline V gene. This CDR3 has 14 residues. The CDR3 DNA reads as TGTGCCAGCATCCTGGACAGGGGAGGGTCTGAAGCTTTCTTT. This sequence encodes CASILDRGGSEAFF.

The chain combines TRBV27 with TRBJ1-1; D perhaps matches TRBD1 (5 bases). Trimming shortened V by 5 bases and J by 4 bases, and 8 bases separated the two germline ends. Germline loops: CDR1 MNHEY, CDR2 SMNVEV (reference sequence). This CDR3 is built from 12 residues. CDR3 nucleotide sequence: TGTGCCAGCAGTCAGGGTTCCACTGAAGCTTTCTTT. The encoded protein is CASSQGSTEAFF.